The 25 T cell receptor beta chains reported below all come from one sample, sequenced in a study of Graves' ophthalmopathy and Graves' hyperthyroidism. The authors amplified TCR beta CDR3 regions from RNA transcripts. The library came from an HTBI-primed first-round RT-PCR and a second-round multiplex PCR. TCRdb independently ran MiXCR on the multiplex PCR reads; one entry per CDR3 protein. The profile covers roughly 700,000 distinct CDR3 sequences, with roughly two fifths appearing a single time and 44% taken by the ten largest. The source material was peripheral blood. Every receptor here comes from an adult man with Graves' ophthalmopathy.

The chain employs TRBV2 and TRBJ2-7; perhaps TRBD2 as D (6 bases). Germline V CDR1 and CDR2: SNHLY, FYNNEI. The CDR3 is 15 residues long. Trimming pared 4 bases from V and 1 base from J, leaving 14 bases between. The CDR3 DNA is TGTGCCAGCAGTGTAAGTAGCGGCCCATCCTACGAGCAGTACTTC. It specifies CASSVSSGPSYEQYF.

In its sample, this clonotype was seen many times. The chain links TRBV7-9 to TRBJ1-3; D is ambiguous. V was trimmed by 2 bases and J by 0 bases, leaving 11 bases between them. This CDR3 is 16 amino acids long. The germline V gene has CDR1 SEHNR and CDR2 FQNEAQ (reference sequence). DNA for the CDR3: TGTGCCAGCAGCTTATACTTGGCTGTCTCTGGAAACACCATATATTTT. Translating it yields CASSLYLAVSGNTIYF.

Comment on this clonotype: Since a much larger clone is just one base distant, this may be a read error. The chain recombines TRBV7-2 with TRBJ2-7; 9 nucleotides agree with TRBD1. Germline V gene sequence: CDR1 SGHTA, CDR2 FQGNSA. V gave up 5 bases and J gave up 1 base; unmatched junction bases: 3. The CDR3 sequence is 14 residues long. In DNA form, the CDR3 reads TGTGCCAGCAGCATGGACAGGGGTTCCTACGAGCAGTACTTC. This translates into CASSMDRGSYEQYF.

V usage is TRBV2 and J usage is TRBJ1-2; a weak D match, TRBD1 (5 bases). The CDR3 runs to 14 residues. With 2 bases removed from V and 4 bases from J, the gap between germline ends came to 11 bases. Per germline, CDR1 SNHLY and CDR2 FYNNEI. CDR3 protein: CASSERSTVYGYTF. DNA for the CDR3: TGTGCCAGCAGTGAAAGGTCGACAGTCTATGGCTACACCTTC.

The gene calls are TRBV2 and TRBJ2-7, with 8 positions matching TRBD2. V shed 4 bases, J shed 2 bases, and the junction held 4 bases outside the gene matches. CDR1 is SNHLY, CDR2 FYNNEI, per germline. The CDR3 sequence is 14 residues long. The CDR3 region has the DNA TGTGCCAGCAGTGCGGGGGGGGGGGCCTACGAGCAGTACTTC. Its protein is CASSAGGGAYEQYF.

This clonotype was recorded a few times. The junction and the germline gene differ at one end; a read error may be behind it. This chain connects TRBV2 to TRBJ1-5; possibly TRBD1 for D (5 bases). The germline V gene encodes CDR1 SNHLY and CDR2 FYNNEI. The CDR3 is 15 residues long. The CDR3 nucleotides read TGTGCCAGCAGCCCGGGACCCCTAAGCAGTCAGCCCCAGCATTTT. It yields the protein CASSPGPLSSQPQHF.

This clonotype was counted at least ten times. The genes are TRBV14 and TRBJ1-4; possible D gene TRBD1, 5 bases. Germline V CDR1 and CDR2: SGHDN, FVKESK. The CDR3 consists of 15 residues. V was cut by 1 base and J by 7 bases, with 13 bases left in between. CDR3 coding DNA: TGTGCCAGCAGCCAAGCCGCGGGGGACGGTGAAAAACTGTTTTTT. It yields the protein CASSQAAGDGEKLFF.

Of note for this clonotype: This clone may be a read error of a much larger clone one base away. The chain joins TRBV2 to TRBJ1-4; TRBD1 matches at 7 bases. The trim removed 6 bases at V and 16 bases at J, leaving 14 bases unmatched. The V gene's germline CDR1 is SNHLY and CDR2 FYNNEI. This CDR3 spans 13 amino acids. Written as DNA, the CDR3 is TGTGCCAGCAGCCGAAATCTCCGGGACAGAGCGTTTTTT. Amino acids: CASSRNLRDRAFF.

This clonotype was seen ten or more times. This rearrangement joins TRBV3-1 to TRBJ2-5; tentative D call: TRBD2 (5 bases). V lost 3 bases and J 5 bases, leaving 7 bases between the germline ends. Per germline, CDR1 LGHDT and CDR2 YNNKEL (reference sequence). The CDR3 totals 12 residues. CDR3 in DNA: TGTGCCAGCAGCCAGCGGAGGGAGACCCAGTACTTC. Amino acids: CASSQRRETQYF.

This clonotype was seen at least ten times. The chain joins TRBV15 to TRBJ1-1; D remains ambiguous. This CDR3 has 13 amino acids. The germline V and J ends were trimmed by 0 bases and 7 bases, with 9 bases remaining between them. The germline CDR1 and CDR2 sequences are LNHNV and YYDKDF (reference sequence). CDR3 DNA sequence: TGTGCCACCAGCAGAGATCTAGGAGTTGAAGCTTTCTTT. Its translation is CATSRDLGVEAFF.

This clonotype was found many times. The chain has TRBV2 and TRBJ1-1; D is possibly TRBD1 (6 bases). V was pared by 4 bases and J by 11 bases, with 14 bases between. There are 12 residues in the CDR3. Germline assignment: CDR1 SNHLY and CDR2 FYNNEI. CDR3 nucleotide sequence: TGTGCCAGCAGTGGACAGGATGGGAAGGCTTTCTTT. This sequence encodes CASSGQDGKAFF.

This chain joins TRBV29-1 and TRBJ2-3; possible D gene TRBD2, 6 bases. The germline V and J ends were trimmed by 7 bases and 1 base, with 12 bases remaining between them. CDR1 SQVTM and CDR2 ANQGSEA come from the germline V gene. The CDR3 length is 13 residues. Here the CDR3 reads CSGEAGGTDTQYF. DNA of the CDR3: TGCAGCGGGGAGGCGGGCGGCACAGATACGCAGTATTTT.

The chain uses TRBV29-1 and TRBJ1-2; 9 positions agree with TRBD1. Germline V gives CDR1 SQVTM, CDR2 ANQGSEA. After removal of 5 bases from V and 3 bases from J, the junction contained 10 bases not matched to a gene. The CDR3 spans 15 residues. The DNA of the CDR3 is TGCAGCGTTCACCGAGGGACAGGGTCAGACTATGGCTACACCTTC. It is translated as CSVHRGTGSDYGYTF.

The rearrangement links TRBV7-9 to TRBJ2-2; the match to TRBD2 covers 9 bases. The CDR3 totals 16 residues. V lost 4 bases to trimming and J lost 1 base; unmatched junction nucleotides: 4. CDR1 is SEHNR, CDR2 FQNEAQ, per germline (reference sequence). The CDR3: CASSSVLAGNTGELFF. The CDR3 nucleotides read TGTGCCAGCAGCTCCGTACTAGCGGGGAACACCGGGGAGCTGTTTTTT.

This clonotype was seen only a few times. The chain carries TRBV7-9 and TRBJ2-2; D ambiguous. The CDR3 is 16 residues long. The germline gives CDR1 SEHNR, CDR2 FQNEAQ (reference sequence). Trimming removed 5 bases at V and 0 bases at J, with 13 bases between. DNA of the CDR3: TGTGCCAGCAGCCGGGTTCGGGTCGCGAACACCGGGGAGCTGTTTTTT. Amino acids: CASSRVRVANTGELFF.

Ten or more counts support this clonotype. The genes are TRBV10-3 and TRBJ1-4, with a possible D match to TRBD1 (6 bases). V was cut by 0 bases and J by 6 bases, with 11 bases left in between. The CDR3 is 15 amino acids. In germline, CDR1 is ENHRY, CDR2 SYGVKD. The DNA for the CDR3 is TGTGCCATCAGTGAGTCCACAGGGAGGGATGAAAAACTGTTTTTT. It is translated as CAISESTGRDEKLFF.

The chain links TRBV25-1 to TRBJ2-2; D is tentatively TRBD1 or TRBD2 (5 bases each). V was pared by 6 bases and J by 9 bases, with 11 bases between. The CDR3 is 12 amino acids. CDR1 is MGHDK and CDR2 is SYGVNS in the germline V gene. In DNA form, the CDR3 reads TGTGCCAGCAGCCCCGGGACCAGGGAGCTGTTTTTT. It translates to CASSPGTRELFF.

V usage is TRBV7-2 and J usage is TRBJ1-2, with D uncertain. CDR1 and CDR2 from the germline V gene are SGHTA and FQGNSA. V was shortened by 5 bases and J by 0 bases, with 13 bases between the two germline ends. This CDR3 region has 15 residues. CDR3 residues: CASSQGSQPNYGYTF. The CDR3 region has the DNA TGTGCCAGCAGCCAAGGTTCCCAGCCTAACTATGGCTACACCTTC.

In the case of this clonotype: It may be a read error: a sequence one base away is much more abundant. The chain uses TRBV2 and TRBJ1-2, with D perhaps matching TRBD1 (5 bases). V lost 3 bases and J lost 2, with 13 bases in between. Germline CDR1 is SNHLY and CDR2 is FYNNEI. The CDR3 contains 15 residues. CDR3 in DNA: TGTGCCAGCAGTGAGCCTCGGACACTCAACTATGGCTACACCTTC. It translates to CASSEPRTLNYGYTF.

This clonotype was seen repeatedly, ten times or more. This sequence joins TRBV24-1 and TRBJ1-5, with 10 nucleotides matching TRBD1. This CDR3 region has 16 residues. V shed 3 bases and J 3 bases; nucleotides not matched to a gene: 4. In germline, CDR1 is KGHDR, CDR2 SFDVKD. The CDR3 is CATSDTTGGNNQPQHF. CDR3 DNA: TGTGCCACCAGTGATACGACAGGGGGCAACAATCAGCCCCAGCATTTT.

In this sample, this clonotype turned up a few times. The V and J genes are TRBV20-1 and TRBJ2-5; D could derive from TRBD1 or TRBD2 (5 bases each). The germline V and J ends were trimmed by 3 bases and 1 base, with 9 bases remaining between them. The CDR3 sequence is 13 residues long. CDR1 DFQATT and CDR2 SNEGSKA come from the germline V gene (reference sequence). CDR3: CSASGTSQETQYF. CDR3 DNA sequence: TGCAGTGCTAGCGGGACGTCCCAAGAGACCCAGTACTTC.

This clonotype was seen a few times. CDR3 nucleotides: TGTGCCAGCAGCCAAGACAGGATCCGCGGCTACACCTTC. Its translation is CASSQDRIRGYTF. This rearrangement joins TRBV11-2 to TRBJ1-2, with D tentatively TRBD1 (6 bases). Per the germline V gene, CDR1 is SGHAT and CDR2 is FQNNGV. This CDR3 is 13 amino acids long. V lost 5 bases and J lost 8, with 15 bases in between.

As for this clonotype: This may be a read error: a much more frequent sequence differs by one nucleotide. V usage is TRBV25-1 and J usage is TRBJ2-7, with 8 bases matching TRBD1. V lost 5 bases to trimming and J lost 5 bases; unmatched junction nucleotides: 8. CDR3 size: 14 residues. The germline gives CDR1 MGHDK, CDR2 SYGVNS. The CDR3 protein is CASSLPGGRNEQYF. The CDR3 DNA is TGTGCCAGCAGTCTTCCAGGGGGCAGAAACGAGCAGTACTTC.

Ten or more counts support this clonotype. The rearrangement uses TRBV10-2 and TRBJ2-2, with a weak D call TRBD1 (6 bases). This CDR3 contains 14 residues. Germline V CDR1 and CDR2: WSHSY, SAAADI. V was trimmed by 7 bases and J by 2 bases, leaving 11 bases between them. The CDR3 nucleotides read TGCGCCAGCAATGGACAGTACAACACCGGGGAGCTGTTTTTT. It encodes CASNGQYNTGELFF.

The rearrangement links TRBV7-9 to TRBJ1-1; D is possibly TRBD1 (6 bases). Trimming took 1 base from V and 5 from J, leaving 11 bases between them. In germline, CDR1 is SEHNR, CDR2 FQNEAQ (reference sequence). This CDR3 is 14 amino acids long. CDR3 amino acids: CASSLGTTGTEAFF. Written as DNA, the CDR3 is TGTGCCAGCAGCTTAGGCACTACAGGGACTGAAGCTTTCTTT.